This T cell receptor beta chain was retrieved from a study of control samples from healthy donors and cancer patients. Of note for this clone: The sample carries other DNA sequences with the same CDR3.

Sequencing used immunoSEQ multiplex PCR; TCRdb keeps in-frame clones, though not all of them. The sample shows roughly 86,000 clones, about nine tenths of them seen only once. CDR3 length equals 11 residues. Trimming left V 7 bases short and J 3 bases short, with 7 bases between. Germline V gives CDR1 MDHEN, CDR2 SYDVKM. The sequence came from a man aged 30-40 years in good health. The rearrangement joins TRBV28 to TRBJ2-7, with D hard to call. The sequenced sample consisted of blood. The CDR3 loop reads CASMTVYEQYF. The CDR3 region has the DNA TGTGCCAGCATGACCGTCTACGAGCAGTACTTC. The complete variable domain, with remaining parts taken from reference TRBV28 and TRBJ2-7, reads DVKVTQSSRYLVKRTGEKVFLECVQDMDHENMFWYRQDPGLGLRLIYFSYDVKMKEKGDIPEGYSVSREKKERFSLILESASTNQTSMYLCASMTVYEQYFGPGTRLTVT.